This T cell receptor beta chain originates from a study of human T cells and chemical hapten exposure. The time point: patch test 2, 6 weeks after DPC sensitization. Treatment denoted: therapeutic diphenylcyclopropenone sensitization with weekly scalp DPC. MiXCR, run by TCRdb on the RACE reads, gives a single entry per CDR3 protein. The sample records a few hundred thousand distinct CDR3 sequences, about 6% being singletons. The CDR3 loop spans 16 amino acids. V was shortened by 2 bases and J by 0 bases, with 12 bases between the two germline ends. Germline CDR1 and CDR2: LGHNA and YNFKEQ. This sequence originates from a woman between 18 and 29 years old with alopecia areata. Some clones in this sample may be carry-over from other donors' samples. Sequencing used whole blood, obtained in connection with sensitization to the hapten diphenylcyclopropenone (DPC). This chain links TRBV4-2 with TRBJ2-3, with D possibly matching TRBD2 (6 bases). CDR3 DNA sequence: TGTGCCAGCAGCCAACGGACTGCGGGGAGCACAGATACGCAGTATTTT. It encodes CASSQRTAGSTDTQYF.